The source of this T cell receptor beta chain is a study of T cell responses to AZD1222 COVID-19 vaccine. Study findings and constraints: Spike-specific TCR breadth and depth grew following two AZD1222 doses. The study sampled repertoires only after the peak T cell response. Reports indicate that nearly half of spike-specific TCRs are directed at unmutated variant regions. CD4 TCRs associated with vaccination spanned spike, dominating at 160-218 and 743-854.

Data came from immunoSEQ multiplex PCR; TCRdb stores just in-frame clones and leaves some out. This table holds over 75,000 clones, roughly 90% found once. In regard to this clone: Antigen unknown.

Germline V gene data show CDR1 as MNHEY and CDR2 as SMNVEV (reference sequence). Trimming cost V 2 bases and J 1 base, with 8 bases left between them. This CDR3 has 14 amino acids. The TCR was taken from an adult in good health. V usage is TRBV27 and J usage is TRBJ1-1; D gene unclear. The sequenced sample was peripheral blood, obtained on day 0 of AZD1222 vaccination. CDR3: CASSLGLRNTEAFF. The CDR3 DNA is TGTGCCAGCAGTTTAGGACTGAGGAACACTGAAGCTTTCTTT.